The source of this TCR beta chain is a study of T cells in tumors after PD-1 blockade. The wider study: Daily vismodegib 150 mg continued in a subset of anti-PD-1-treated patients.

Template: tumor biopsy or peripheral blood genomic DNA, roughly 550-6,500 ng per sample. Sequencing was performed with immunoSEQ multiplex PCR; in TCRdb, only in-frame clones are kept and a portion is missing. The sample yields 45,000 or so clones, 70% to 85% seen once. The CDR3 is made up of 14 amino acids. The genes are TRBV21-1 and TRBJ1-1; the DNA was not compared with TRBD1, the D call given in the table. TRBV21-1 is annotated as a pseudogene. The receptor comes from a human donor with advanced basal cell or squamous cell carcinoma (not recorded which). The sequenced sample was PBMCs, obtained before anti-PD-1 therapy. In nucleotides, the CDR3 is TGTGCCAGCACCAAGGGGACAGGTCGGATTGAAGCTTTCTTT. As protein: CASTKGTGRIEAFF.